This T cell receptor (beta chain) is from a study of blood T cell repertoires in COVID-19. Study as a whole: The origin of the acute and convalescent COVID-19 samples was the United States, Italy and Spain. From T cells, B-cell-depleted T cells, or PBMCs came the material, which was cDNA or gDNA.

Trimming pared 5 bases from V and 0 bases from J, leaving 11 bases between. CDR1 and CDR2 (germline): KGHSH, LQKENI. The CDR3 runs 16 residues. Per the original data handling: It was from reference gene primer amplification that nucleated cell counts were estimated. Generated by immunoSEQ multiplex PCR, the TCRdb table keeps only in-frame clones and is missing some. D and trimming come from the DNA, and the V and J calls and clone size come from that table. Seen here are around 15,000 clones, around 80% observed once, and the top ten hold roughly 15%. Specimen: peripheral blood. The clonotype originates from a human donor in a cohort sampled during active COVID-19. The chain couples TRBV18 to TRBJ2-6; D is ambiguous. The CDR3 sequence: CASSKTKSSGANVLTF. CDR3 nucleotides: TGTGCCAGCTCAAAAACGAAGAGCTCTGGGGCCAACGTCCTGACTTTC.